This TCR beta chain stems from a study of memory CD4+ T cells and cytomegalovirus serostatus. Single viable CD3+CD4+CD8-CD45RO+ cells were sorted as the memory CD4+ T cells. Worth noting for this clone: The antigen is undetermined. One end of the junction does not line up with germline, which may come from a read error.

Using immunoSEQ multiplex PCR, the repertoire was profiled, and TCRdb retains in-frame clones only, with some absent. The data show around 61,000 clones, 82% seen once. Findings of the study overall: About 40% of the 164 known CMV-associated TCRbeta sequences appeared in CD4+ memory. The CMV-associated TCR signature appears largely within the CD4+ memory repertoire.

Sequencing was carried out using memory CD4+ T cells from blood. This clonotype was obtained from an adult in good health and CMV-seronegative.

The CDR3 bases are TGTGCTAGCAGCGTTGGACTAGCGAGGGGGGACAATGAGCAGTTCTTC. Amino acid sequence: CASSVGLARGDNEQFF. The V and J genes are TRBV7-7 and TRBJ2-1; TRBD2 matches at 9 bases. Germline CDR1 reads SSHAT; CDR2 reads FNYEAQ (reference sequence). There are 16 residues in the CDR3.